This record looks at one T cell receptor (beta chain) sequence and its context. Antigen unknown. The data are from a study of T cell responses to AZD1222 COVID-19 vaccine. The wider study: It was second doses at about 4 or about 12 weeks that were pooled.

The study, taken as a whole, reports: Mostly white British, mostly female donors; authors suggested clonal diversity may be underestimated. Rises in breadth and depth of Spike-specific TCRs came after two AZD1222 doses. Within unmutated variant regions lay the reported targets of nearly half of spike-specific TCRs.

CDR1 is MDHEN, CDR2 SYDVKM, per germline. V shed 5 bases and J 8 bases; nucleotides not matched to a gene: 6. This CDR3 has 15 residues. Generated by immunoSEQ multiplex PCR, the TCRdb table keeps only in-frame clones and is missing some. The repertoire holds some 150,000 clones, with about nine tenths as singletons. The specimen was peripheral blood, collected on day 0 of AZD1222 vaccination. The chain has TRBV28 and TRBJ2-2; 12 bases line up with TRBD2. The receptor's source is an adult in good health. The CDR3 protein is CASSPVTSGRGELFF. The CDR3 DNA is TGTGCCAGCAGTCCCGTGACTAGCGGGAGAGGGGAGCTGTTTTTT.